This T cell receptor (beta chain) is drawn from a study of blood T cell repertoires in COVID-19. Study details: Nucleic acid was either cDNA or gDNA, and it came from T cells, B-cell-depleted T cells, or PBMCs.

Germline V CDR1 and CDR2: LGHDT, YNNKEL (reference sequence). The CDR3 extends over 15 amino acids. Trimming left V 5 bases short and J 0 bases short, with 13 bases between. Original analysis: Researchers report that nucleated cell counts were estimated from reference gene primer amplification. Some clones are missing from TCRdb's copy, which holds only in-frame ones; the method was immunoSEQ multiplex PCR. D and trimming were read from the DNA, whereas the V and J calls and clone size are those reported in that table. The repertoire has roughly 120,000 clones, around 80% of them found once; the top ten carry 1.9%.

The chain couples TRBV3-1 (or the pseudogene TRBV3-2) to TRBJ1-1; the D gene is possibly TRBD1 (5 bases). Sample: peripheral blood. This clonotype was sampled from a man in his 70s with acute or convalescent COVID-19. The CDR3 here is CASSYAGLLNTEAFF. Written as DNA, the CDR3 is TGTGCCAGCAGCTATGCGGGACTCTTGAACACTGAAGCTTTCTTT.